A single sample gave rise to the 9 T cell receptor beta chains below, sequenced in a study of T cells in Graves' hyperthyroidism and ophthalmopathy. TCR beta CDR3 regions were amplified from RNA transcripts. Using the HTBI primer set, a first-round RT-PCR was run on the TCR CDR3. TCRdb reprocessed the multiplex PCR reads with MiXCR, giving one entry per CDR3 protein. The sample shows a few hundred thousand distinct CDR3 sequences, 16% of them seen only once. Material: blood. Receptors were obtained from a woman between 40 and 55 years old with Graves' ophthalmopathy.

This clonotype has only a few counts. The rearrangement uses TRBV2 and TRBJ2-5; D unclear. Germline V gene sequence: CDR1 SNHLY, CDR2 FYNNEI. The CDR3 has 14 amino acids. Trimming stripped 7 bases from V and 2 bases from J, with 14 bases between. The CDR3 here is CASKDRRAQETQYF. In DNA form, the CDR3 reads TGTGCCAGCAAAGACCGGCGAGCACAAGAGACCCAGTACTTC. The variable domain in full, with the rest retrieved from reference TRBV2 and TRBJ2-5, is EPEVTQTPSHQVTQMGQEVILRCVPISNHLYFYWYRQILGQKVEFLVSFYNNEISEKSEIFDDQFSVERPDGSNFTLKIRSTKLEDSAMYFCASKDRRAQETQYFGPGTRLLVL.

V gene TRBV5-5 combines with J gene TRBJ2-7, with TRBD1 identical over 9 bases. The CDR3 runs to 15 residues. In germline, CDR1 is SGHKS, CDR2 YYEKEE (reference sequence). Germline trimming cut 6 bases from V and 7 bases from J; bases unmatched to any gene: 14. As DNA, the CDR3 is TGTGCCAGCACCCTTCGATGGGACAGGGATGGAGAGCAGTACTTC. The encoded protein is CASTLRWDRDGEQYF.

This chain uses TRBV6-2 or TRBV6-3 with TRBJ2-7; 7 bases are shared with TRBD2. There are 13 residues in the CDR3. After removal of 9 bases from V and 1 base from J, the junction contained 6 bases not matched to a gene. Germline CDR1 MNHEY, CDR2 SVGEGT. The CDR3 DNA reads as TGTGCCAGTGGACTAGGGGTTTCCTACGAGCAGTACTTC. This codes for CASGLGVSYEQYF.

The chain links TRBV5-4 to TRBJ2-3, with 8 bases matching TRBD2. The CDR3 is made up of 16 amino acids. J was trimmed by 3 bases and V by 5 bases; bases with no gene match: 11. Looked up from germline, CDR1 is SGHNT and CDR2 is YYREEE (reference sequence). CDR3 DNA sequence: TGTGCCAGCAGTCCCGGGGGGGGACCCCAGACAGATACGCAGTATTTT. It codes for CASSPGGGPQTDTQYF.

This clonotype was counted at least ten times. This chain links TRBV9 with TRBJ2-3; 7 bases are a match to TRBD2. CDR3 length equals 15 residues. The germline gives CDR1 SGDLS, CDR2 YYNGEE. The V and J ends lost 3 bases and 5 bases, in that order; junction bases with no gene match: 9. CDR3 sequence: CASSALSSGGDTQYF. The CDR3 DNA sequence: TGTGCCAGCAGCGCGTTAAGCTCGGGGGGAGATACGCAGTATTTT.

This clonotype occurred many times. This sequence joins TRBV5-8 and TRBJ2-3, with TRBD2 matching over 8 bases. Germline lookup yields CDR1 SGHTS and CDR2 YDEGEE. After removal of 4 bases from V and 4 bases from J, the junction contained 11 bases not matched to a gene. The CDR3 runs to 16 residues. CDR3 residues: CASSLPGLVGSDTQYF. CDR3 DNA sequence: TGTGCCAGCAGCCTTCCGGGACTAGTCGGGTCAGATACGCAGTATTTT.

In its sample, this clonotype was seen a few times. V gene TRBV28 combines with J gene TRBJ2-2, with a weak D call TRBD2 (7 bases). V gave up 6 bases and J gave up 7 bases, with 18 bases separating them. Germline values: CDR1 MDHEN, CDR2 SYDVKM. The CDR3 totals 15 residues. This CDR3 reads CASRSGGHPRGELFF. CDR3 bases: TGTGCCAGCAGATCGGGGGGCCATCCGCGCGGGGAGCTGTTTTTT. Using reference TRBV28 and TRBJ2-2 for the parts outside the CDR3, the full variable domain is DVKVTQSSRYLVKRTGEKVFLECVQDMDHENMFWYRQDPGLGLRLIYFSYDVKMKEKGDIPEGYSVSREKKERFSLILESASTNQTSMYLCASRSGGHPRGELFFGEGSRLTVL.

This clonotype was detected ten times or more. V gene TRBV12-3 or TRBV12-4 combines with J gene TRBJ2-7, with 7 bases lining up with TRBD1. The V gene end was trimmed by 4 bases and the J gene end by 2 bases; junction bases not matched to a gene: 2. CDR3 length: 13 amino acids. The CDR3 nucleotides are TGTGCCAGCAGTTATGACAGGGCCTACGAGCAGTACTTC. Encoded protein: CASSYDRAYEQYF.

This clonotype was recorded many times. The CDR3 sequence is CASRGQMNQPQHF. DNA for the CDR3: TGTGCCAGCAGGGGACAGATGAATCAGCCCCAGCATTTT. This sequence joins TRBV2 and TRBJ1-5; 7 bases align to TRBD1. V was pared by 6 bases and J by 4 bases, with 3 bases of the junction left unmatched. This CDR3 region has 13 residues. Germline V CDR1 and CDR2: SNHLY, FYNNEI.